The rows below give T cell receptor beta chains drawn from one sample of a study of blood T cell repertoires in COVID-19. Sequencing was performed with immunoSEQ multiplex PCR; in TCRdb, only in-frame clones are kept and a portion is missing. Of 100,000 to 150,000 clones detected, about 80% appear once; the ten largest clones hold about a sixth. The sequenced sample was peripheral blood. The source is a woman aged 45 to 65 with acute or convalescent COVID-19. Both conserved end residues are part of each CDR3. The D gene is left open where the match is weak. Clone size appears in some rows only: once, few, many, or a class for an expanded clone.

TRBJ2-7,TRBD1,.,TRBV12-5,TGTGCTAGTGGCGTCCTTGTAAGGGGGCGCTCCTACGAGCAGTACTTC,CASGVLVRGRSYEQYF
TRBJ2-1,TRBD2,.,TRBV2,TGTGCCAGCAGTGAGAGGACTAGCGGGGGGGCTCGTGAGCAGTTCTTC,CASSERTSGGAREQFF
TRBJ1-2,.,.,TRBV14,TGTGCCAGCAGCTCACAACAGGGCGGATTATATGGCTACACCTTC,CASSSQQGGLYGYTF
TRBJ2-3,.,.,TRBV10-3,TGTGCCCTAGGGGCACGGGCAGATACGCAGTATTTT,CALGARADTQYF
TRBJ2-1,TRBD2,.,TRBV5-4,TGTGCCAGCAGCACTAGCGGGGGGGCCTATGAGCAGTTCTTC,CASSTSGGAYEQFF
TRBJ2-2,.,.,TRBV6-1,TGTGCCAGCAGCCGTACAGGGGAGGAGGGGGAGCTGTTTTTT,CASSRTGEEGELFF
TRBJ1-5,.,.,TRBV18,TGTGCCAGCTCACCACCGCCAGGGTCTCAGCCCCAGCATTTT,CASSPPPGSQPQHF
TRBJ1-6,TRBD1,.,TRBV19,TGTGCCAGTGCTTTGAGGGGGCAAAATTCACCCCTCCACTTT,CASALRGQNSPLHF
TRBJ2-2,.,many,TRBV6-4,TGTGCCAGCAGTCGTTCTAGCGACTCCGGGGAGCTGTTTTTT,CASSRSSDSGELFF
TRBJ1-5,.,.,TRBV4-1,TGCGCCAGCAGCCAAGTCAGGGTAGGACAGCCCCAGCATTTT,CASSQVRVGQPQHF
TRBJ1-3,.,few,TRBV7-9,TGTGCCAGCAGCTCCGACAGCTACTCTGGAAACACCATATATTTT,CASSSDSYSGNTIYF
TRBJ1-4,.,.,TRBV3-1/TRBV3-2,TGTGCCAGCAGCCAAGATGACACCTACGGAGGTGAAAAACTGTTTTTT,CASSQDDTYGGEKLFF
TRBJ2-2,TRBD1,.,TRBV6-5,TGTGCCAGCAGTACCAGGACAGGGTGGAACGGGGAGCTGTTTTTT,CASSTRTGWNGELFF
TRBJ1-3,.,.,TRBV27,TGTGCCAGCAGTTTATCGAATAGGGGAGGCAACACCATATATTTT,CASSLSNRGGNTIYF
TRBJ1-1,.,.,TRBV19,TGTGCCAGTAGGATCAACAGGGAAGTAGAAGCTTTCTTT,CASRINREVEAFF
TRBJ1-2,.,.,TRBV11-2,TGTGCCAGCAGCTTCCCCGGGGGAGGGGGCTACACCTTC,CASSFPGGGGYTF
TRBJ2-2,TRBD1,.,TRBV29-1,TGCAGCGGATCGGGACAGATGGCCGGGGAGCTGTTTTTT,CSGSGQMAGELFF
TRBJ2-2,.,.,TRBV3-1/TRBV3-2,TGTGCCAGCAGGCCAAGTGGACAAGTCACCGGGGAGCTGTTTTTT,CASRPSGQVTGELFF
TRBJ1-1,.,once,TRBV29-1,TGCAGCGTCCTCGGGGGGAGAACGACTGAAGCTTTCTTT,CSVLGGRTTEAFF
TRBJ1-3,.,.,TRBV5-1,TGCGCCAGCAGCTTGGGGCCCGCGACATCAGTTTTCTCTGGAAACACCATATATTTT,CASSLGPATSVFSGNTIYF
TRBJ1-2,.,.,TRBV27,TGTGCCAGCAGTTTTAGACAGTTTGATGGCTACACCTTC,CASSFRQFDGYTF
TRBJ2-3,.,.,TRBV5-6,TGTGCCAGCAGCTTGGAGAGGGTTACAGATACGCAGTATTTT,CASSLERVTDTQYF
TRBJ1-6,.,few,TRBV3-1/TRBV3-2,TGTGCCAGCAGCTTTCAGTCCAGTAATTCACCCCTCCACTTT,CASSFQSSNSPLHF
TRBJ1-1,TRBD1,.,TRBV19,TGTGCCAGTAGCACACCGGGACAGACTGAAGCTTTCTTT,CASSTPGQTEAFF
TRBJ1-4,TRBD1,once,TRBV5-1,TGCGCCAGCAGCCCGGGACAGGGGAATGAAAAACTGTTTTTT,CASSPGQGNEKLFF
TRBJ2-7,TRBD2,.,TRBV19,TGTGCCAGTAGTATATCCCTAGCGGGAGCCCGCTACGAGCAGTACTTC,CASSISLAGARYEQYF
TRBJ2-3,TRBD2,.,TRBV19,TGTGCCAGTCAAGCGGGGGCATGGTCAGGTACGCAGTATTTT,CASQAGAWSGTQYF
TRBJ1-5,.,.,TRBV13,TGTGCCAGCACCGGGGAGGTTGTAAGTCAGCCCCAGCATTTT,CASTGEVVSQPQHF
TRBJ1-2,TRBD1,.,TRBV5-1,TGCGCCAGCAGCTTCTTGGACAGGGATGGCTACACCTTC,CASSFLDRDGYTF
TRBJ1-6,.,.,TRBV10-2,TGCGCCAGCAGTGAACAGGGCAGTTCACCCCTCCACTTT,CASSEQGSSPLHF
TRBJ1-4,TRBD1,.,TRBV9,TGTGCCAGCAGCGCAACAGGGGGGTACGAAAAACTGTTTTTT,CASSATGGYEKLFF
TRBJ1-5,.,.,TRBV19,TGTGCCAGTAGTATAGGGAGGGTTGATCAGCCCCAGCATTTT,CASSIGRVDQPQHF
TRBJ2-2,.,.,TRBV5-6,TGTGCCAGCAGCTCGGCAGCCGGGACAGGGGAGCTGTTTTTT,CASSSAAGTGELFF
TRBJ1-6,.,.,TRBV7-9,TGTGCCAGCAGCTTACGATTAGGGGATTCACCCCTCCACTTT,CASSLRLGDSPLHF
TRBJ1-1,.,.,TRBV6-2/TRBV6-3,TGTGCCAGCAGTTACGCAGTTTCGAAAGGGGTGGCTTTCTTT,CASSYAVSKGVAFF
TRBJ1-4,.,.,TRBV6-5,TGTGCCAGCAGTTACCGGGGGGGTGAAAAACTGTTTTTT,CASSYRGGEKLFF
TRBJ1-1,.,many,TRBV4-1,TGCGCCAGCAGTGGCAGGACAAAGAACACTGAAGCTTTCTTT,CASSGRTKNTEAFF
TRBJ2-7,.,.,TRBV14,TGTGCCAGCAGCCAAACAGGAAGGGGCTACGAGCAGTACTTC,CASSQTGRGYEQYF
TRBJ2-1,.,.,TRBV7-3,TGTGCCAGCAGCTTGGGGGGAAGTGGGAATGAGCAGTTCTTC,CASSLGGSGNEQFF
TRBJ1-4,TRBD1,.,TRBV5-8,TGTGCCAGCACCTTAACTGGGGCGGGACAGGGCGGTGAAAAACTGTTTTTT,CASTLTGAGQGGEKLFF
TRBJ1-1,TRBD1,once,TRBV29-1,TGCAGCGTCCAACAGGGGGCGATCACTGAAGCTTTCTTT,CSVQQGAITEAFF
TRBJ1-5,.,once,TRBV27,TGTGCCAGCAGTTTAAGAGGCAACGATTATCAGCCCCAGCATTTT,CASSLRGNDYQPQHF
TRBJ2-3,.,.,TRBV18,TGTGCCAGCTCACCACCCGGGACTAGCACAGATACGCAGTATTTT,CASSPPGTSTDTQYF
TRBJ1-2,.,.,TRBV6-5,TGTGCCACGGGAAATTGGGGCTACACCTTC,CATGNWGYTF